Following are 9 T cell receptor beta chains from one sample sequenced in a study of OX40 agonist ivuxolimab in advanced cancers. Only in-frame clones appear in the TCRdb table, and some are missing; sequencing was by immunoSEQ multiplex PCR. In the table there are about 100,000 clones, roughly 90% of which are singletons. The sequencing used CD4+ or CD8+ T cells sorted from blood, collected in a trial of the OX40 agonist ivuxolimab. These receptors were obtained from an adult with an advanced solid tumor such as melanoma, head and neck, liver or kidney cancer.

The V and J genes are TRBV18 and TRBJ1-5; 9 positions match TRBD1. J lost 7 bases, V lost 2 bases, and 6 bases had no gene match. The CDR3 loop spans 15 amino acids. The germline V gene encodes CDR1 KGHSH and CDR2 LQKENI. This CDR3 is CASSPAGQGSQPQHF. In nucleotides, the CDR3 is TGTGCCAGCTCACCAGCGGGACAGGGCTCGCAGCCCCAGCATTTT. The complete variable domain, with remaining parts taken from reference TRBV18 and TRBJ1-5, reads NAGVMQNPRHLVRRRGQEARLRCSPMKGHSHVYWYRQLPEEGLKFMVYLQKENIIDESGMPKERFSAEFPKEGPSILRIQQVVRGDSAAYFCASSPAGQGSQPQHFGDGTRLSIL.

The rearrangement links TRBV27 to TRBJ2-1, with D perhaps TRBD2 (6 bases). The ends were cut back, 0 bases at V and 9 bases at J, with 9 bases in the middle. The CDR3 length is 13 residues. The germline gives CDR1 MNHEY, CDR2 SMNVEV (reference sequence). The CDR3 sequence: CASSLSRRVEQFF. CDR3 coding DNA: TGTGCCAGCAGTTTATCGAGGAGGGTTGAGCAGTTCTTC.

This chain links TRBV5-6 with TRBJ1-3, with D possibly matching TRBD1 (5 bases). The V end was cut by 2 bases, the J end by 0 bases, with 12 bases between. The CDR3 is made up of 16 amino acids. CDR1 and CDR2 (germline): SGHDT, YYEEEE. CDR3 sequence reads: CASSFWEGFSGNTIYF. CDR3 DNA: TGTGCCAGCAGCTTCTGGGAGGGGTTCTCTGGAAACACCATATATTTT.

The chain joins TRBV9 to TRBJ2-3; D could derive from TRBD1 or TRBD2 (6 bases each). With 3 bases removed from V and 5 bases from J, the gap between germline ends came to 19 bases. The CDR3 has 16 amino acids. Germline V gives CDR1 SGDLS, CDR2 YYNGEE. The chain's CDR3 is CASSARLGGLLDTQYF. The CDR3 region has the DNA TGTGCCAGCAGCGCTCGTTTGGGGGGCCTCTTAGATACGCAGTATTTT.

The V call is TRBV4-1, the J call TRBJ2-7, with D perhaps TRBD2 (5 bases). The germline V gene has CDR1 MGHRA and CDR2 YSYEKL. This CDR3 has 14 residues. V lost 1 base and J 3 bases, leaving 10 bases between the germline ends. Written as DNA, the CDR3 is TGCGCCAGCAGCCAAGCGCCCGGACTCTACGAGCAGTACTTC. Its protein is CASSQAPGLYEQYF.

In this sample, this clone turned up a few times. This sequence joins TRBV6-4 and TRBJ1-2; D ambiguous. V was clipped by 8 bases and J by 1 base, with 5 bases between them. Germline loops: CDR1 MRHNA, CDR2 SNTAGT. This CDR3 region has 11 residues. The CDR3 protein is CASRNNYGYTF. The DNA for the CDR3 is TGTGCCAGCCGGAATAACTATGGCTACACCTTC.

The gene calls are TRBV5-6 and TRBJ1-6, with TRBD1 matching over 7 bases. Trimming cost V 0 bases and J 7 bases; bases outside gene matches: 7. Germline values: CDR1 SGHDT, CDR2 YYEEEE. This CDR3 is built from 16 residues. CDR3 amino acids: CASSLVDRRGNSPLHF. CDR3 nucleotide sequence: TGTGCCAGCAGCTTGGTGGACAGGAGAGGGAATTCACCCCTCCACTTT.

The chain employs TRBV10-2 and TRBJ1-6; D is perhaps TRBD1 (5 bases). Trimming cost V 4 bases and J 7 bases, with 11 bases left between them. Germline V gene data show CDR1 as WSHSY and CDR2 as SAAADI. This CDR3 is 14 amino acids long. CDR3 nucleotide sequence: TGCGCCAGCAGTGTTACAGGAGCCAATTCACCCCTCCACTTT. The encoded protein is CASSVTGANSPLHF.

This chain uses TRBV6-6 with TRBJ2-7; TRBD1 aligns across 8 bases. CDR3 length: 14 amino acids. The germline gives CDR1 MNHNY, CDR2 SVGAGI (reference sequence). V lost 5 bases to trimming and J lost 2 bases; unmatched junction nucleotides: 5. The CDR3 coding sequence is TGTGCCAGCAGTACTGGACAGGGAACCTACGAGCAGTACTTC. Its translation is CASSTGQGTYEQYF.